This passage covers 18 T cell receptor beta chains from one sample sequenced in a study of identical twins. Using its own MiXCR run on the 5' RACE reads, TCRdb lists one record per CDR3 protein. The sample has 240,000 or so distinct CDR3 sequences, roughly 10% seen once; the top ten hold 9% to 10%. The sample was memory T cells sorted from blood. These TCRs come from a man between 50 and 59 years old in good health.

This clonotype has only a few counts. This chain joins TRBV5-1 and TRBJ1-2; 8 nucleotides line up with TRBD1. This CDR3 spans 15 amino acids. With V trimmed by 4 bases and J by 4 bases, 9 bases remained unmatched. Germline V CDR1 and CDR2: SGHRS, YFSETQ. The CDR3 nucleotides read TGCGCCAGCAGCCCGACAGGGGAAAGCCTCTATGGCTACACCTTC. Its translation: CASSPTGESLYGYTF.

This clonotype came up a few times. The J gene is TRBJ2-3, the V gene TRBV20-1; 7 bases fit TRBD2. V shed 3 bases, J shed 0 bases, and the junction held 12 bases outside the gene matches. This CDR3 region has 17 residues. In germline, CDR1 is DFQATT, CDR2 SNEGSKA (reference sequence). The CDR3 DNA reads as TGCAGTGCTAGCCCCGGGCTAGCGGACCCTAGCACAGATACGCAGTATTTT. It codes for CSASPGLADPSTDTQYF.

Worth noting for this clonotype: A much larger clone lies a single base off, so this may be a read error. The genes are TRBV15 and TRBJ2-1; D is uncertain. Germline V CDR1 and CDR2: LNHNV, YYDKDF (reference sequence). The CDR3 extends over 12 amino acids. Trimming took off 7 bases at V and 7 bases at J, with 11 bases between the two ends. CDR3 region: CATNSLGNEQFF. DNA for the CDR3: TGTGCCACCAACAGTCTGGGGAATGAGCAGTTCTTC.

Only a few counts were recorded for this clonotype. This chain joins TRBV9 and TRBJ2-5; 7 positions match TRBD2. CDR3 size: 15 residues. Trimming took 3 bases from V and 3 from J; bases not matched to a gene: 8. Germline V gene data show CDR1 as SGDLS and CDR2 as YYNGEE. Here the CDR3 reads CASSAMTSPKETQYF. The CDR3 nucleotides read TGTGCCAGCAGCGCGATGACTAGCCCAAAAGAGACCCAGTACTTC.

In this sample, this clonotype turned up a few times. V and J are TRBV5-1 and TRBJ2-7; TRBD1 agrees at 7 bases. The V segment lost 0 bases and the J segment 8 bases; nucleotides outside the gene matches: 11. This CDR3 comprises 15 residues. The germline V gene encodes CDR1 SGHRS and CDR2 YFSETQ. The CDR3 protein is CASSLGPGQLSQQYF. CDR3 sequence (DNA): TGCGCCAGCAGCTTGGGGCCGGGACAGCTTTCTCAGCAGTACTTC.

This sequence joins TRBV29-1 and TRBJ2-1; 10 nucleotides align to TRBD1. CDR1 is SQVTM and CDR2 is ANQGSEA in the germline V gene. The CDR3 covers 15 residues. V trimming: 7 bases; J trimming: 3 bases; junction bases outside the gene matches: 9. Here the CDR3 DNA reads TGCAGCGCCGAGAAGACAGGGGGCCTCTACAATGAGCAGTTCTTC. Translated: CSAEKTGGLYNEQFF.

The V call is TRBV7-9, the J call TRBJ2-5; TRBD2 aligns across 10 bases. Germline CDR1 reads SEHNR; CDR2 reads FQNEAQ (reference sequence). CDR3 length: 15 amino acids. V gave up 5 bases and J gave up 5 bases; unmatched junction bases: 8. For the CDR3, the DNA is TGTGCCAGCAGCCCGAGTCTAGCGGGAGATGAGACCCAGTACTTC. Protein: CASSPSLAGDETQYF.

This clonotype came up many times. The V gene is TRBV10-1, the J gene TRBJ2-3; D unresolved. The CDR3 loop spans 13 amino acids. Germline values: CDR1 WNHNN, CDR2 SYGVQD (reference sequence). Trimming shortened V by 0 bases and J by 2 bases, and 3 bases separated the two germline ends. The CDR3 loop reads CASSESYTDTQYF. CDR3 bases: TGCGCCAGCAGTGAGTCGTACACAGATACGCAGTATTTT.

In this sample, this clonotype turned up a few times. The rearrangement joins TRBV5-1 to TRBJ2-1; D possibly matches TRBD1 or TRBD2 (5 bases each). Germline V lookup: CDR1 SGHRS, CDR2 YFSETQ. V was cut by 4 bases and J by 7 bases, with 24 bases left in between. The CDR3 totals 17 residues. The CDR3 region is CASSPHGAGTVGNEQFF. Written as DNA, the CDR3 is TGCGCCAGCAGCCCTCATGGGGCAGGGACCGTTGGTAATGAGCAGTTCTTC.

In this sample, this clonotype turned up a few times. The chain combines TRBV28 with TRBJ1-3, with a possible D match to TRBD1 (5 bases). The CDR3 extends over 14 amino acids. Per germline, CDR1 MDHEN and CDR2 SYDVKM. V was clipped by 6 bases and J by 3 bases, with 12 bases between them. The CDR3 DNA sequence: TGTGCCAGCAGCCCCGTCGGGGGTGGAAACACCATATATTTT. It is translated as CASSPVGGGNTIYF.

The chain carries TRBV20-1 and TRBJ1-5, with D hard to call. CDR1 DFQATT and CDR2 SNEGSKA come from the germline V gene (reference sequence). This CDR3 comprises 13 residues. V shed 3 bases and J shed 0 bases, with 6 bases lying between them. The CDR3 region is CSASPTSNQPQHF. The CDR3 DNA reads TGCAGTGCTAGCCCGACTAGCAATCAGCCCCAGCATTTT.

This clonotype was seen more than once but under ten times. This chain joins TRBV7-2 and TRBJ2-7; a possible D gene is TRBD2 (6 bases). Trimming shortened V by 1 base and J by 6 bases, and 13 bases separated the two germline ends. The germline CDR1 and CDR2 sequences are SGHTA and FQGNSA. The CDR3 has 14 amino acids. The DNA of the CDR3 is TGTGCCAGCAGCTTAGGGCGGGGAGTCCTCGAGCAGTACTTC. Amino acid sequence: CASSLGRGVLEQYF.

This rearrangement joins TRBV10-3 to TRBJ1-5, with 7 nucleotides matching TRBD1. The CDR3 contains 15 residues. V lost 2 bases, J lost 1 base, and 2 bases stayed unmatched. Germline V gene sequence: CDR1 ENHRY, CDR2 SYGVKD. The CDR3 DNA reads as TGTGCCATCAGTGAGCGGGGACAGAGCAATCAGCCCCAGCATTTT. Translation gives CAISERGQSNQPQHF.

V is TRBV6-2 or TRBV6-3 and J is TRBJ2-7; 15 nucleotides agree with TRBD2. Germline CDR1 is MNHEY and CDR2 is SVGEGT. With V trimmed by 6 bases and J by 4 bases, 4 bases remained unmatched. The CDR3 has 15 residues. As DNA, the CDR3 is TGTGCCAGCAGGGGGACTAGCGGGAGGAGTTACGAGCAGTACTTC. Encoded protein: CASRGTSGRSYEQYF.

There are many counts of this clonotype. V usage is TRBV20-1 and J usage is TRBJ2-1, with 10 bases aligning to TRBD2. V shed 5 bases, J shed 12 bases, and the junction held 16 bases outside the gene matches. The CDR3 totals 15 residues. CDR1 is DFQATT and CDR2 is SNEGSKA in the germline V gene (reference sequence). CDR3 region: CSAGLRASGRFRQFF. The CDR3, as DNA: TGCAGTGCTGGCCTACGGGCTAGCGGGAGATTTAGGCAGTTCTTC.

This clonotype has a count of ten or more. V usage is TRBV6-1 and J usage is TRBJ1-4; possibly TRBD1 for D (6 bases). Germline assignment: CDR1 MNHNS and CDR2 SASEGT. This CDR3 is 14 amino acids long. V lost 5 bases and J 5 bases, leaving 12 bases between the germline ends. The chain's CDR3 is CASSHGGGNEKLFF. Written as DNA, the CDR3 is TGTGCCAGCAGTCATGGAGGGGGAAATGAAAAACTGTTTTTT.

The J gene is TRBJ2-7, the V gene TRBV30; D remains unclear. This CDR3 contains 11 residues. Germline assignment: CDR1 GTSNPN and CDR2 SVGIG (reference sequence). V lost 1 base, J lost 2 bases, and 3 bases lay in between. This CDR3 reads CAWSGAYEQYF. CDR3 nucleotide sequence: TGTGCCTGGAGTGGGGCCTACGAGCAGTACTTC.

This clonotype occurred a few times. This CDR3 is CASSSPGQSHQPQHF. The CDR3 DNA reads as TGTGCCAGCAGTTCCCCGGGACAGAGTCATCAGCCCCAGCATTTT. This chain connects TRBV12-3 or TRBV12-4 to TRBJ1-5; the match to TRBD1 covers 7 bases. CDR3 size: 15 residues. After removal of 4 bases from V and 5 bases from J, the junction contained 8 bases not matched to a gene.